The clone carrying this T cell receptor beta chain was detected once. Its target is not known. This sample is drawn from a study of shared clonotypes between healthy human individuals. The data were produced by immunoSEQ multiplex PCR, yet TCRdb's version contains in-frame clones alone and is incomplete. The table records about 610,000 clones, 97% of them present only once. This CDR3 has 15 residues. V lost 1 base, J lost 0 bases, and 7 bases lay in between. Germline assignment: CDR1 KGHSH and CDR2 LQKENI. Study conclusions and caveats: Represented diversity, genetic and exposure-history alike, was limited by few donors. Naive subsets typically showed greater estimated richness than memory subsets. Several donors held about 5.1% of naive CD4 clonotypes in common.

Memory CD4+ cells were the fraction left after CD45RA+ naive selection. Sequenced sample: naive CD4+ T cells sorted from blood. Noted subset: CD45RA+ positively selected. The clonotype comes from a woman aged 25-40 years in good health. The chain couples TRBV18 to TRBJ1-5; D ambiguous. The CDR3 DNA follows: TGTGCCAGCTCACCACAGGCGGATAGCAATCAGCCCCAGCATTTT. Translated, it gives CASSPQADSNQPQHF.